The 20 T cell receptor beta chains given below trace back to one sample, sequenced in a study of vaccination and CD4 T cells after COVID-19. These receptors lack a known antigen. Once obtained from cultured CD4+ T cells, the DNA was sequenced using the Oncomine TCR Beta short-read assay. One entry per CDR3 protein, called by TCRdb with MiXCR from the PCR reads. The table includes 20,000 to 30,000 distinct CDR3 sequences, about three fifths detected once. Noted treatment: approximately nine-day PBMC culture with coronavirus spike peptide pools or control peptides (ViraFEST assay). The sample was CD4+ T cells from blood, cultured in vitro. The receptors originated from a human donor who had recovered from COVID-19.

The chain joins TRBV24-1 to TRBJ2-1; 16 nucleotides match TRBD2. The CDR3 length is 16 residues. J was trimmed by 13 bases and V by 4 bases; bases with no gene match: 9. Germline loops: CDR1 KGHDR, CDR2 SFDVKD. DNA for the CDR3: TGTGCCACCAGTGACCCGGGACTAGCGGGAGGGCCTCCTCAGTTCTTC. It is translated as CATSDPGLAGGPPQFF.

The rearrangement uses TRBV20-1 and TRBJ2-5; 7 bases line up with TRBD2. V was clipped by 3 bases and J by 9 bases; unmatched bases: 10. The CDR3 runs to 13 residues. Germline-derived CDR1 and CDR2 are DFQATT and SNEGSKA (reference sequence). The CDR3 loop reads CSASTTIRGAQYF. CDR3 DNA sequence: TGCAGTGCTAGTACCACCATTCGGGGGGCCCAGTACTTC.

The genes are TRBV6-2 or TRBV6-3 and TRBJ1-5; 9 bases line up with TRBD1. With 6 bases clipped from V and 4 bases from J, the junction kept 13 bases outside the gene matches. Germline V gene lookup returns CDR1 MNHEY and CDR2 SVGEGT. The CDR3 sequence is 17 residues long. As DNA, the CDR3 is TGTGCCAGCAGAACTATCCGGGACAGGGCTCTAAATCAGCCCCAGCATTTT. Residues: CASRTIRDRALNQPQHF.

With respect to this clonotype: An end of the junction differs from the germline gene, which may be a read error. The chain employs TRBV18 and TRBJ1-5; weak D call: TRBD1 (5 bases). The length of the CDR3 is 17 residues. Germline V gene data show CDR1 as KGHSH and CDR2 as LQKENI. The CDR3: CASSPFGAANSNQSQHF. Written as DNA, the CDR3 is TGTGCCAGCTCACCTTTTGGGGCAGCTAATAGCAATCAGTCCCAGCATTTT.

The J gene is TRBJ1-1, the V gene TRBV30; no clear D. The CDR3 loop spans 13 amino acids. CDR1 is GTSNPN, CDR2 SVGIG, per germline (reference sequence). Trimming removed 0 bases from V and 2 bases from J, with 7 bases in between. The CDR3 DNA sequence: TGTGCCTGGAGTGTAACCATAAACACTGAAGCTTTCTTT. It encodes CAWSVTINTEAFF.

In this sample, this clonotype turned up once. The chain is built from TRBV5-1 and TRBJ2-1, with 9 nucleotides matching TRBD1. The CDR3 has 15 residues. Germline V lookup: CDR1 SGHRS, CDR2 YFSETQ. Trimming removed 4 bases from V and 6 bases from J; junction bases left unmatched: 8. CDR3 loop: CASSANRGLSNEQFF. In DNA, the CDR3 is TGCGCCAGCAGCGCAAACAGGGGGCTAAGCAATGAGCAGTTCTTC. Variable domain in full (rest from reference TRBV5-1 and TRBJ2-1): KAGVTQTPRYLIKTRGQQVTLSCSPISGHRSVSWYQQTPGQGLQFLFEYFSETQRNKGNFPGRFSGRQFSNSRSEMNVSTLELGDSALYLCASSANRGLSNEQFFGPGTRLTVL.

This chain links TRBV27 with TRBJ1-4, with D perhaps TRBD1 (5 bases). The germline V and J ends were trimmed by 9 bases and 5 bases, with 16 bases remaining between them. The CDR3 contains 14 residues. Per germline, CDR1 MNHEY and CDR2 SMNVEV (reference sequence). The CDR3 here is CASSYGGQNEKLFF. The DNA of the CDR3 is TGTGCCAGTTCCTACGGCGGACAAAATGAAAAACTGTTTTTT.

This clonotype showed up just a few times. This sequence joins TRBV14 and TRBJ2-1; 8 bases align to TRBD2. V lost 5 bases, J lost 8 bases, and 11 bases stayed unmatched. CDR3 length equals 15 residues. In germline, CDR1 is SGHDN, CDR2 FVKESK. DNA of the CDR3: TGTGCCAGCAGCAAAGCGGGAGCCGGGGGCGATGAGCAGTTCTTC. Translation gives CASSKAGAGGDEQFF.

The V gene is TRBV7-9, the J gene TRBJ2-2; D assignment may be TRBD1 or TRBD2 (5 bases each). This CDR3 has 15 amino acids. Trimming took 9 bases from V and 3 from J, leaving 17 bases between them. Germline V gene lookup returns CDR1 SEHNR and CDR2 FQNEAQ (reference sequence). As DNA, the CDR3 is TGTGCCAGGGGCCCCGGGACGAGGGACACCGGGGAGCTGTTTTTT. As protein: CARGPGTRDTGELFF. Full variable domain (rest looked up from reference TRBV7-9 and TRBJ2-2): DTGVSQNPRHKITKRGQNVTFRCDPISEHNRLYWYRQTLGQGPEFLTYFQNEAQLEKSRLLSDRFSAERPKGSFSTLEIQRTEQGDSAMYLCARGPGTRDTGELFFGEGSRLTVL.

This clonotype was counted a few times. This chain uses TRBV7-2 with TRBJ1-5; the match to TRBD1 covers 7 bases. The CDR3 sequence is 16 residues long. Germline assignment: CDR1 SGHTA and CDR2 FQGNSA. Trimming cost V 5 bases and J 4 bases; bases outside gene matches: 11. Written as DNA, the CDR3 is TGTGCCAGCAGCCAGGCCGGGACAGAAGTAAATCAGCCCCAGCATTTT. It specifies CASSQAGTEVNQPQHF.

This chain uses TRBV5-8 with TRBJ1-6; 7 bases line up with TRBD1. CDR3 length: 16 residues. CDR1 is SGHTS, CDR2 YDEGEE, per germline. Trimming took 0 bases from V and 7 from J; bases not matched to a gene: 7. CDR3 sequence: CASSLVAGQYNSPLHF. The CDR3 nucleotides read TGTGCCAGCAGCTTGGTGGCGGGACAGTACAATTCACCCCTCCACTTT.

The chain uses TRBV19 and TRBJ1-5; D unresolved. This CDR3 is built from 18 residues. V lost 7 bases and J lost 4, with 26 bases in between. Germline V lookup: CDR1 LNHDA, CDR2 SQIVND (reference sequence). The CDR3 DNA reads as TGTGCCAGTACCCTAAAGGCCCAGGCAAGGGCGCGGAATCAGCCCCAGCATTTT. Its protein product is CASTLKAQARARNQPQHF. Complete variable domain (other parts from reference TRBV19 and TRBJ1-5): DGGITQSPKYLFRKEGQNVTLSCEQNLNHDAMYWYRQDPGQGLRLIYYSQIVNDFQKGDIAEGYSVSREKKESFPLTVTSAQKNPTAFYLCASTLKAQARARNQPQHFGDGTRLSIL.

This clonotype is labeled as medium-sized. This sequence joins TRBV20-1 and TRBJ1-1, with a weak D call TRBD1 (5 bases). V lost 5 bases, J lost 3 bases, and 16 bases lay in between. Germline V CDR1 and CDR2: DFQATT, SNEGSKA (reference sequence). This CDR3 has 14 residues. CDR3 loop: CSAWGGGGDTEAFF. CDR3 nucleotide sequence: TGCAGTGCTTGGGGAGGCGGGGGGGACACTGAAGCTTTCTTT.

This sequence joins TRBV6-4 and TRBJ2-5, with 7 bases identical to TRBD1. Germline V gene lookup returns CDR1 MRHNA and CDR2 SNTAGT. The CDR3 sequence is 13 residues long. V was pared by 5 bases and J by 3 bases, with 3 bases of the junction left unmatched. The chain's CDR3 is CASSRDREETQYF. CDR3 bases: TGTGCCAGCAGTCGGGACAGAGAAGAGACCCAGTACTTC.

This rearrangement joins TRBV6-5 to TRBJ2-2; D might be TRBD2 (7 bases). V was trimmed by 4 bases and J by 6 bases, leaving 15 bases between them. Germline V CDR1 and CDR2: MNHEY, SVGAGI. The CDR3 spans 15 residues. The CDR3 DNA is TGTGCCAGCAGTTCACAGGGAGGGTACGCCGGGGAGCTGTTTTTT. This encodes CASSSQGGYAGELFF.

The table lists this clonotype with a few counts. The V and J genes are TRBV6-1 and TRBJ1-2, with D unresolved. Trimming took off 6 bases at V and 3 bases at J, with 14 bases between the two ends. The length of the CDR3 is 14 residues. From germline, CDR1 is MNHNS and CDR2 SASEGT. The DNA of the CDR3 is TGTGCCAGCAGATTACCATCCAGCTACTATGGCTACACCTTC. Its translation is CASRLPSSYYGYTF.

This clonotype was found a few times. V is TRBV2 and J is TRBJ1-5; D not resolved. Per the germline V gene, CDR1 is SNHLY and CDR2 is FYNNEI. Trimming took 0 bases from V and 9 from J, leaving 9 bases between them. The CDR3 consists of 13 residues. The CDR3 reads CASSEALIRPQHF. DNA for the CDR3: TGTGCCAGCAGTGAAGCGCTCATCAGGCCCCAGCATTTT.

This chain links TRBV5-1 with TRBJ1-1; 7 positions agree with TRBD1. The CDR3 is 18 amino acids. The V segment lost 0 bases and the J segment 6 bases; nucleotides outside the gene matches: 17. Germline V lookup: CDR1 SGHRS, CDR2 YFSETQ. In DNA, the CDR3 is TGCGCCAGCAGCTTGGGAGGACAGGTCGGAGTCGGTGGCGCTGAAGCTTTCTTT. It specifies CASSLGGQVGVGGAEAFF. Variable domain in full (rest from reference TRBV5-1 and TRBJ1-1): KAGVTQTPRYLIKTRGQQVTLSCSPISGHRSVSWYQQTPGQGLQFLFEYFSETQRNKGNFPGRFSGRQFSNSRSEMNVSTLELGDSALYLCASSLGGQVGVGGAEAFFGQGTRLTVV.

V and J are TRBV7-2 and TRBJ1-2; D gene ambiguous. Deletions cut 5 bases from V and 6 bases from J, with 19 bases between. Looked up from germline, CDR1 is SGHTA and CDR2 is FQGNSA. This CDR3 has 15 amino acids. The DNA of the CDR3 is TGTGCCAGCAGCGCCGCCCAGAGCCCTAGGAATGGCTACACCTTC. Translated: CASSAAQSPRNGYTF.

The chain's CDR3 is CSVIPRGGRNQPQHF. As DNA, the CDR3 is TGCAGCGTTATTCCCAGGGGCGGCCGGAATCAGCCCCAGCATTTT. The genes are TRBV29-1 and TRBJ1-5, with D possibly being TRBD1 (6 bases). The CDR3 consists of 15 residues. Germline loops: CDR1 SQVTM, CDR2 ANQGSEA. The germline V and J ends were trimmed by 5 bases and 4 bases, with 18 bases remaining between them.